One and the same sample provided the 24 T cell receptor beta chains below, sequenced in a study of cytomegalovirus exposure and HLA in healthy donors. This PCR relied on a set of 60 Vbeta primers and 13 Jbeta primers. Sequencing was performed with immunoSEQ multiplex PCR; in TCRdb, only in-frame clones are kept and a portion is missing. Among over 150,000 clones listed, about 80% were seen once. Sequencing was carried out using PBMCs. The source is a woman aged 40 to 49 in good health and CMV-seronegative.

The chain combines TRBV5-5 with TRBJ2-7; TRBD1 matches 9 bases. Germline CDR1 and CDR2: SGHKS and YYEKEE (reference sequence). This CDR3 has 14 residues. With V trimmed by 4 bases and J by 6 bases, 8 bases remained unmatched. The CDR3 loop is CASSPPGQGLEQYF. The CDR3 DNA is TGTGCCAGCAGCCCACCGGGACAGGGCCTCGAGCAGTACTTC.

The V gene is TRBV6-6, the J gene TRBJ1-2; 12 nucleotides align to TRBD1. The CDR3 has 15 residues. The germline V gene encodes CDR1 MNHNY and CDR2 SVGAGI (reference sequence). V was pared by 7 bases and J by 8 bases, with 11 bases of the junction left unmatched. CDR3 nucleotides: TGTGCCAGCACCCAGCTGGGACAGGGGGCGGGCGGCTACACCTTC. This encodes CASTQLGQGAGGYTF.

The chain joins TRBV5-1 to TRBJ2-2; a possible D gene is TRBD2 (6 bases). From germline, CDR1 is SGHRS and CDR2 YFSETQ. The CDR3 contains 14 residues. Trimming left V 6 bases short and J 6 bases short, with 15 bases between. The CDR3 DNA follows: TGCGCCAGCACAAGACTAGTTGAGCCCGGGGAGCTGTTTTTT. Translated, it gives CASTRLVEPGELFF.

The V call is TRBV7-8, the J call TRBJ2-1; D is ambiguous. CDR3 size: 14 residues. Trimming stripped 1 base from V and 0 bases from J, with 4 bases between. Germline V lookup: CDR1 SGHVS, CDR2 FQNEAQ. CDR3 bases: TGTGCCAGCAGCTTAGACAGCTCCTACAATGAGCAGTTCTTC. Encoded protein: CASSLDSSYNEQFF.

The rearrangement uses TRBV9 and TRBJ1-3, with no clear D. Trimming took off 1 base at V and 0 bases at J, with 14 bases between the two ends. There are 17 residues in the CDR3. CDR1 and CDR2 from the germline V gene are SGDLS and YYNGEE. The CDR3 bases are TGTGCCAGCAGCGTATACCCGTCTCTGAGCTCTGGAAACACCATATATTTT. Translated: CASSVYPSLSSGNTIYF. Filled out from reference TRBV9 and TRBJ1-3, the complete variable domain reads DSGVTQTPKHLITATGQRVTLRCSPRSGDLSVYWYQQSLDQGLQFLIQYYNGEERAKGNILERFSAQQFPDLHSELNLSSLELGDSALYFCASSVYPSLSSGNTIYFGEGSWLTVV.

The chain links TRBV7-9 to TRBJ2-5; D ambiguous. Trimming took 5 bases from V and 0 from J, leaving 10 bases between them. The CDR3 consists of 14 residues. Germline values: CDR1 SEHNR, CDR2 FQNEAQ (reference sequence). The CDR3 loop is CASSPAAYQETQYF. The CDR3 coding sequence is TGTGCCAGCAGCCCTGCAGCGTACCAAGAGACCCAGTACTTC.

This clone was detected once. The J gene is TRBJ2-5, the V gene TRBV18; 7 positions agree with TRBD1. Matching the DNA end better, TRBJ2-7 makes the J call doubtful. CDR1 and CDR2 from the germline V gene are KGHSH and LQKENI. This CDR3 comprises 16 residues. Here the CDR3 reads CASSLDRAPLSYEQYF. CDR3 coding DNA: TGTGCCAGCTCACTCGACAGGGCACCCCTCTCCTACGAGCAGTACTTC.

The chain uses TRBV10-2 and TRBJ1-5; TRBD1 aligns across 8 bases. V was pared by 6 bases and J by 2 bases, with 6 bases of the junction left unmatched. This CDR3 is built from 15 residues. Germline lookup yields CDR1 WSHSY and CDR2 SAAADI. The CDR3, as DNA: TGCGCCAGCAGGGCAGACAGGGGAGGCAATCAGCCCCAGCATTTT. Its translation: CASRADRGGNQPQHF.

The chain combines TRBV30 with TRBJ2-1; 8 bases agree with TRBD2. The CDR3 is made up of 16 amino acids. The ends lost 0 bases at V and 5 bases at J; junction bases unmatched: 9. Looked up from germline, CDR1 is GTSNPN and CDR2 is SVGIG (reference sequence). In DNA form, the CDR3 reads TGTGCCTGGAGTGTACGGCTCGGGAGGGGCGACAATGAGCAGTTCTTC. Residues: CAWSVRLGRGDNEQFF.

This chain uses TRBV19 with TRBJ2-7; weak D call: TRBD1 (5 bases). Germline V gene sequence: CDR1 LNHDA, CDR2 SQIVND (reference sequence). There are 14 residues in the CDR3. V was clipped by 5 bases and J by 2 bases, with 13 bases between them. The DNA of the CDR3 is TGTGCCAGTAGTCTTCCGACAGAAACCTACGAGCAGTACTTC. As protein: CASSLPTETYEQYF.

V is TRBV7-2 and J is TRBJ1-1; 7 nucleotides line up with TRBD1. Germline V CDR1 and CDR2: SGHTA, FQGNSA. Trimming took 4 bases from V and 4 from J; bases not matched to a gene: 9. The CDR3 is 15 amino acids. CDR3 nucleotides: TGTGCCAGCAGCTCCGGACAGGAAGTAGCCACTGAAGCTTTCTTT. Residues: CASSSGQEVATEAFF.

CDR3 in amino acids: CASSSISGSGDEQFF. CDR3 DNA: TGTGCCAGCAGCTCCATTAGCGGGAGTGGTGATGAGCAGTTCTTC. The V call is TRBV5-6, the J call TRBJ2-1; the match to TRBD2 covers 9 bases. V lost 3 bases to trimming and J lost 8 bases; unmatched junction nucleotides: 9. Germline V gives CDR1 SGHDT, CDR2 YYEEEE. The CDR3 sequence is 15 residues long. The variable domain in full, with the rest retrieved from reference TRBV5-6 and TRBJ2-1, is DAGVTQSPTHLIKTRGQQVTLRCSPKSGHDTVSWYQQALGQGPQFIFQYYEEEERQRGNFPDRFSGHQFPNYSSELNVNALLLGDSALYLCASSSISGSGDEQFFGPGTRLTVL.

The chain joins TRBV11-3 to TRBJ2-2, with TRBD2 matching 14 bases. With V trimmed by 4 bases and J by 4 bases, 2 bases remained unmatched. Germline V lookup: CDR1 SGHNT, CDR2 YENEEA. CDR3 length: 16 residues. The CDR3 DNA reads TGTGCCAGCAGCTCGGGACTAGCGGGAGTCACCGGGGAGCTGTTTTTT. Translation gives CASSSGLAGVTGELFF.

V is TRBV6-5 and J is TRBJ1-6, with 10 nucleotides matching TRBD1. Germline CDR1 MNHEY, CDR2 SVGAGI. After removal of 6 bases from V and 7 bases from J, the junction contained 6 bases not matched to a gene. This CDR3 spans 15 amino acids. CDR3 protein: CASRPTGGWNSPLHF. In DNA, the CDR3 is TGTGCCAGCAGACCGACAGGGGGCTGGAATTCACCCCTCCACTTT.

The rearrangement links TRBV14 to TRBJ1-1; TRBD1 might be the D (5 bases). Germline CDR1 SGHDN, CDR2 FVKESK. This CDR3 has 13 residues. Between the trimmed V and J ends, which lost 11 bases and 4 bases, there was a span of 17 bases. The CDR3 is CASRASGGTEAFF. CDR3 sequence (DNA): TGTGCCTCTAGGGCGTCGGGGGGCACTGAAGCTTTCTTT.

The gene calls are TRBV21-1 and TRBJ2-1; the D call in the table, TRBD2, was not verified against the DNA. TRBV21-1 corresponds to a pseudogene. The CDR3 has 12 amino acids. In DNA form, the CDR3 reads TGTGCCACCCCGCCCCAGCGCGTAGAGCAGTTCTTC. This codes for CATPPQRVEQFF.

The DNA for the CDR3 is TGTGCCAGCAGCTTATGGGGGGGCAAAGACAATGAGCAGTTCTTC. Protein sequence: CASSLWGGKDNEQFF. V and J are TRBV13 and TRBJ2-1; the D gene is possibly TRBD2 (7 bases). V was shortened by 2 bases and J by 5 bases, with 13 bases between the two germline ends. In germline, CDR1 is PRHDT, CDR2 FYEKMQ (reference sequence). This CDR3 is built from 15 residues.

The chain is built from TRBV7-8 and TRBJ2-1, with unresolved D. Between the trimmed V and J ends, which lost 1 base and 1 base, there was a span of 8 bases. This CDR3 region has 15 residues. The germline CDR1 and CDR2 sequences are SGHVS and FQNEAQ. CDR3 DNA: TGTGCCAGCAGCTTAGAGGAGCAGTCCTACAATGAGCAGTTCTTC. This codes for CASSLEEQSYNEQFF. Using reference TRBV7-8 and TRBJ2-1 for the parts outside the CDR3, the full variable domain is GAGVSQSPRYKVAKRGQDVALRCDPISGHVSLFWYQQALGQGPEFLTYFQNEAQLDKSGLPSDRFFAERPEGSVSTLKIQRTQQEDSAVYLCASSLEEQSYNEQFFGPGTRLTVL.

The rearrangement joins TRBV28 to TRBJ1-3; 8 positions agree with TRBD1. Germline V gene sequence: CDR1 MDHEN, CDR2 SYDVKM. The CDR3 covers 12 residues. After removal of 6 bases from V and 8 bases from J, the junction contained 3 bases not matched to a gene. The CDR3 DNA reads TGTGCCAGCAGAGGACAGGGAGACACCATATATTTT. Its protein product is CASRGQGDTIYF.

The chain combines TRBV7-9 with TRBJ1-2, with TRBD1 matching 8 bases. The CDR3 sequence is 13 residues long. Germline trimming cut 5 bases from V and 7 bases from J; bases unmatched to any gene: 6. The V gene's germline CDR1 is SEHNR and CDR2 FQNEAQ (reference sequence). The CDR3 loop reads CASSERQGTGYTF. In DNA form, the CDR3 reads TGTGCCAGCAGCGAAAGACAGGGGACTGGCTACACCTTC.

The rearrangement joins TRBV9 to TRBJ1-2, with 8 positions matching TRBD1. CDR3 length: 14 residues. The junction had 7 bases not matched to a gene; V was cut back by 6 bases and J by 3 bases. Germline loops: CDR1 SGDLS, CDR2 YYNGEE. The CDR3 DNA reads as TGTGCCAGCACCCGACAGGGGCTAGACTATGGCTACACCTTC. Protein product: CASTRQGLDYGYTF.

This clone appeared a single time. The CDR3 nucleotides read TGTGCCAGCAGCTTTAGGGACAGAGGAGCAGATACGCAGTATTTT. This encodes CASSFRDRGADTQYF. This sequence joins TRBV7-9 and TRBJ2-3; 7 positions match TRBD1. CDR1 is SEHNR and CDR2 is FQNEAQ in the germline V gene (reference sequence). The CDR3 spans 15 residues. Trimming took 3 bases from V and 4 from J; bases not matched to a gene: 7.

A few counts support this clone. The J gene is TRBJ1-5, the V gene TRBV10-2; D is undetermined. V lost 6 bases and J 2 bases, leaving 11 bases between the germline ends. The CDR3 loop spans 14 amino acids. The germline CDR1 and CDR2 sequences are WSHSY and SAAADI. CDR3 protein: CASSGSGGNQPQHF. CDR3 DNA sequence: TGCGCCAGCAGCGGTTCAGGTGGCAATCAGCCCCAGCATTTT.

V and J are TRBV6-5 and TRBJ1-4; unclear D gene. Germline V gives CDR1 MNHEY, CDR2 SVGAGI. Trimming took 3 bases from V and 4 from J, leaving 9 bases between them. The CDR3 length is 14 residues. CDR3 amino acids: CASSYSQINEKLFF. CDR3 nucleotide sequence: TGTGCCAGCAGTTATTCGCAGATTAATGAAAAACTGTTTTTT.